The next 14 T cell receptor beta chains were all read from a single sample in a study of OX40 agonist ivuxolimab in advanced cancers. The protocol was immunoSEQ multiplex PCR, while the TCRdb copy is restricted to in-frame clones and leaves out a portion. The data hold 100,000 or so clones, with 75% to 95% observed a single time. Specimen: CD4+ or CD8+ T cells sorted from blood, collected in a trial of the OX40 agonist ivuxolimab. These receptors all stem from an adult with an advanced solid tumor such as melanoma, head and neck, liver or kidney cancer.

This chain connects TRBV6-5 to TRBJ1-1, with 8 bases identical to TRBD1. CDR3 length: 15 residues. Germline values: CDR1 MNHEY, CDR2 SVGAGI. The ends lost 0 bases at V and 6 bases at J; junction bases unmatched: 6. CDR3 in DNA: TGTGCCAGCAGTTACTCGACCCAGGGGGCCGCTGAAGCTTTCTTT. Its translation: CASSYSTQGAAEAFF.

This clone was seen once. The chain has TRBV9 and TRBJ2-1; TRBD1 is a possible D gene (7 bases). The germline V gene has CDR1 SGDLS and CDR2 YYNGEE. The CDR3 extends over 13 amino acids. Deletions cut 1 base from V and 8 bases from J, with 10 bases between. The CDR3 coding sequence is TGTGCCAGCAGCGTACAGGGGGGAGATGAGCAGTTCTTC. It yields the protein CASSVQGGDEQFF.

This clone is a singleton in its sample. The chain recombines TRBV5-4 with TRBJ2-5; D remains unclear. With 4 bases removed from V and 1 base from J, the gap between germline ends came to 8 bases. Germline V gene data show CDR1 as SGHNT and CDR2 as YYREEE (reference sequence). The CDR3 loop spans 13 amino acids. The CDR3 region is CASSRRSQETQYF. The DNA for the CDR3 is TGTGCCAGCAGCCGAAGGAGCCAAGAGACCCAGTACTTC.

J is TRBJ2-2 and V is TRBV2; 8 nucleotides align to TRBD1. V lost 4 bases to trimming and J lost 3 bases; unmatched junction nucleotides: 10. Germline CDR1 and CDR2: SNHLY and FYNNEI. This CDR3 has 17 residues. CDR3 in amino acids: CASSGTGGYVDTGELFF. CDR3 in DNA: TGTGCCAGCAGTGGAACAGGGGGTTACGTAGACACCGGGGAGCTGTTTTTT.

The genes are TRBV29-1 and TRBJ2-3; 7 bases align to TRBD2. V gave up 3 bases and J gave up 1 base; unmatched junction bases: 4. This CDR3 is 14 amino acids long. Germline V lookup: CDR1 SQVTM, CDR2 ANQGSEA. The CDR3 loop is CSVEGGKGTDTQYF. CDR3 DNA sequence: TGCAGCGTTGAGGGAGGGAAAGGCACAGATACGCAGTATTTT.

This chain links TRBV5-4 with TRBJ2-1, with no clear D. With 4 bases removed from V and 5 bases from J, the gap between germline ends came to 13 bases. This CDR3 spans 14 amino acids. Per the germline V gene, CDR1 is SGHNT and CDR2 is YYREEE (reference sequence). The CDR3 loop reads CASSRVDLHNEQFF. The DNA for the CDR3 is TGTGCCAGCAGCCGGGTAGACCTCCACAATGAGCAGTTCTTC.

This clone was counted a single time. This chain uses TRBV7-2 with TRBJ2-2, with 10 bases that match TRBD1. Germline-derived CDR1 and CDR2 are SGHTA and FQGNSA. V lost 7 bases, J lost 5 bases, and 13 bases stayed unmatched. This CDR3 is 17 amino acids long. CDR3 region: CASTPVPGQGFTGELFF. DNA of the CDR3: TGTGCCAGCACCCCGGTACCGGGACAGGGGTTTACCGGGGAGCTGTTTTTT.

The gene calls are TRBV7-2 and TRBJ2-7; 10 bases align to TRBD2. The germline CDR1 and CDR2 sequences are SGHTA and FQGNSA. This CDR3 has 14 amino acids. The V segment lost 6 bases and the J segment 5 bases; nucleotides outside the gene matches: 7. CDR3 in amino acids: CASRRPSGSDEQYF. The CDR3 region has the DNA TGTGCCAGCAGACGACCTAGCGGGAGTGACGAGCAGTACTTC. Supplemented by reference TRBV7-2 and TRBJ2-7, the full variable domain reads GAGVSQSPSNKVTEKGKDVELRCDPISGHTALYWYRQSLGQGLEFLIYFQGNSAPDKSGLPSDRFSAERTGGSVSTLTIQRTQQEDSAVYLCASRRPSGSDEQYFGPGTRLTVT.

This clone is a singleton in its sample. The chain recombines TRBV9 with TRBJ2-3, with a weak D call TRBD2 (5 bases). The CDR3 totals 14 residues. V lost 5 bases and J lost 1, with 11 bases in between. Germline lookup yields CDR1 SGDLS and CDR2 YYNGEE. The CDR3 region is CASRGVDGTDTQYF. In nucleotides, the CDR3 is TGTGCCAGCAGGGGAGTGGACGGCACAGATACGCAGTATTTT.

The chain links TRBV4-2 to TRBJ1-4; a weak D match, TRBD1 (5 bases). Trimming removed 3 bases at V and 8 bases at J, with 13 bases between. Per germline, CDR1 LGHNA and CDR2 YNFKEQ. This CDR3 spans 14 amino acids. The CDR3 DNA is TGTGCCAGCAGCCAGGGGGGGTCAGTGGAAAAACTGTTTTTT. Amino acid sequence: CASSQGGSVEKLFF.

In regard to this clone: The junction and the germline gene differ at one end; a read error may be behind it. This chain uses TRBV7-9 with TRBJ1-2; maybe TRBD1 (6 bases). Germline-derived CDR1 and CDR2 are SEHNR and FQNEAQ (reference sequence). The CDR3 consists of 13 residues. The CDR3 region has the DNA TGTGCCAGCAGCCCGGGACAAGTCGGGTTAGTGAGATTC. Amino acid sequence: CASSPGQVGLVRF.

V and J are TRBV6-6 and TRBJ2-7; possibly TRBD1 for D (6 bases). The CDR3 runs to 12 residues. Trimming removed 8 bases at V and 4 bases at J, with 12 bases between. Germline CDR1 is MNHNY and CDR2 is SVGAGI (reference sequence). The CDR3 bases are TGTGCCAGCCAAAGGGGGAGTTACGAGCAGTACTTC. This gives the protein CASQRGSYEQYF.

J is TRBJ2-5 and V is TRBV15; D not resolved. Germline CDR1 reads LNHNV; CDR2 reads YYDKDF (reference sequence). The CDR3 consists of 13 residues. The V gene lost 0 bases and the J gene lost 5 bases, with 7 bases spanning the gap. CDR3 loop: CATSRDESETQYF. The DNA of the CDR3 is TGTGCCACCAGCAGAGATGAATCGGAGACCCAGTACTTC. Using reference TRBV15 and TRBJ2-5 for the parts outside the CDR3, the full variable domain is DAMVIQNPRYQVTQFGKPVTLSCSQTLNHNVMYWYQQKSSQAPKLLFHYYDKDFNNEADTPDNFQSRRPNTSFCFLDIRSPGLGDTAMYLCATSRDESETQYFGPGTRLLVL.

The chain links TRBV7-2 to TRBJ2-3, with no clear D. Germline CDR1 is SGHTA and CDR2 is FQGNSA. The CDR3 sequence is 11 residues long. The V end was cut by 3 bases, the J end by 5 bases, with 3 bases between. The CDR3 sequence: CASSFVDTQYF. The CDR3 DNA sequence: TGTGCCAGCAGCTTCGTAGATACGCAGTATTTT.